Detailed here is one TCR beta chain. The target antigen is unknown. The CDR3 is 13 residues long. Germline assignment: CDR1 KGHSH and CDR2 LQKENI. V was clipped by 3 bases and J by 3 bases, with 9 bases between them. This sample was taken from a study of T cell responses to AZD1222 COVID-19 vaccine. Study outcomes and limitations: Only after the peak T cell response were repertoires sampled.

Libraries were prepared by immunoSEQ multiplex PCR; TCRdb keeps only in-frame clonotypes and omits some of them. Of 110,000 to 150,000 clones in the sample, over 90% were seen once. The receptor was isolated from an adult in good health. The chain is built from TRBV18 and TRBJ2-7; perhaps TRBD2 as D (5 bases). Sequencing was performed on peripheral blood, taken on day 0 of AZD1222 vaccination. The CDR3 loop reads CASSPRRDYEQYF. The CDR3, as DNA: TGTGCCAGCTCACCCCGACGGGACTACGAGCAGTACTTC.